The subject of this entry is one TCR beta chain. The antigen is not known. Using its own MiXCR run on the RT-PCR reads, TCRdb lists one record per CDR3 protein. The sample holds over 400,000 distinct CDR3 sequences; 10% to 15% are singletons and the top ten take about 12%. The data are from a study of response to subunit inactivated influenza vaccine. Per the germline V gene, CDR1 is MDHEN and CDR2 is SYDVKM. V was pared by 3 bases and J by 4 bases, with 18 bases between. The CDR3 covers 16 residues. Overall study findings and caveats: Seasonal influenza vaccination, on each occasion, was suggested by the authors to recruit few new T cells.

The chain has TRBV28 and TRBJ2-5; the D gene is possibly TRBD2 (6 bases). The material was PBMCs from blood, obtained 45 days after vaccination. The sequence derives from a man aged 45-60 years who received an inactivated influenza vaccine. The CDR3 sequence is CASSLASRLGIETQYF. DNA of the CDR3: TGTGCCAGCAGTTTGGCGTCTAGACTAGGAATAGAGACCCAGTACTTC.